This entry lists 9 T cell receptor beta chains sequenced from one sample in a study of blood T cell repertoires in COVID-19. Assay: immunoSEQ multiplex PCR; the TCRdb copy retains only in-frame clones and omits some. The sample records approximately 170,000 clones, 86% being singletons. The sample consisted of peripheral blood. Source of these receptors: a woman between 65 and 79 years old with acute or convalescent COVID-19.

The chain carries TRBV7-2 and TRBJ2-3, with a possible D match to TRBD2 (6 bases). This CDR3 comprises 17 residues. V was pared by 5 bases and J by 1 base, with 19 bases between. Germline loops: CDR1 SGHTA, CDR2 FQGNSA. CDR3 DNA sequence: TGTGCCAGCAGCAGGAACGGTCGGGAGAGAGGCACAGATACGCAGTATTTT. Residues: CASSRNGRERGTDTQYF.

V is TRBV25-1 and J is TRBJ1-6; D is unclear. Trimming removed 4 bases at V and 12 bases at J, with 10 bases between. The germline gives CDR1 MGHDK, CDR2 SYGVNS. CDR3 size: 12 residues. In DNA, the CDR3 is TGTGCCAGCAGTGGGGGTGGAGGACCCCTCCACTTT. It is translated as CASSGGGGPLHF.

The rearrangement uses TRBV5-1 and TRBJ1-2; 10 positions match TRBD1. The CDR3 sequence is 13 residues long. Germline V lookup: CDR1 SGHRS, CDR2 YFSETQ. Trimming cost V 6 bases and J 5 bases; bases outside gene matches: 4. This CDR3 reads CASTWGQGYGYTF. The DNA for the CDR3 is TGCGCCAGCACCTGGGGACAGGGGTATGGCTACACCTTC.

The chain combines TRBV28 with TRBJ1-1; TRBD1 might be the D (6 bases). The germline V gene encodes CDR1 MDHEN and CDR2 SYDVKM. Deletions cut 8 bases from V and 1 base from J, with 14 bases between. There are 14 residues in the CDR3. The CDR3 region has the DNA TGTGCCAGCGGATCGTGGACAGAGAACACTGAAGCTTTCTTT. This encodes CASGSWTENTEAFF.

The V and J genes are TRBV3-1 (or the pseudogene TRBV3-2) and TRBJ1-1; D call uncertain. The V gene's germline CDR1 is LGHDT and CDR2 YNNKEL (reference sequence). With 8 bases removed from V and 0 bases from J, the gap between germline ends came to 7 bases. The CDR3 is 12 residues long. This CDR3 is CASEGVNTEAFF. DNA of the CDR3: TGTGCCAGCGAGGGTGTGAACACTGAAGCTTTCTTT.

The chain employs TRBV18 and TRBJ1-6; a possible D gene is TRBD1 (6 bases). Germline V gives CDR1 KGHSH, CDR2 LQKENI. The V end was cut by 3 bases, the J end by 10 bases, with 13 bases between. The CDR3 covers 14 residues. The CDR3 bases are TGTGCCAGCTCACCCGTGACAGGTGGATCACCCCTCCACTTT. Protein product: CASSPVTGGSPLHF.

The chain joins TRBV11-2 to TRBJ2-7; the D gene is possibly TRBD1 (5 bases). Trimming shortened V by 2 bases and J by 3 bases, and 8 bases separated the two germline ends. This CDR3 comprises 13 residues. The germline V gene encodes CDR1 SGHAT and CDR2 FQNNGV. CDR3 bases: TGTGCCAGCAGCTTAACAGGCCACTACGAGCAGTACTTC. This sequence encodes CASSLTGHYEQYF.

V and J are TRBV19 and TRBJ1-6; 8 nucleotides match TRBD1. This CDR3 is 16 amino acids long. The J segment lost 3 bases and the V segment lost 3 bases, leaving 4 bases of the junction unmatched. CDR1 and CDR2 from the germline V gene are LNHDA and SQIVND (reference sequence). CDR3: CASSITGGGYNSPLHF. The CDR3 region has the DNA TGTGCCAGTAGTATTACAGGGGGTGGCTATAATTCACCCCTCCACTTT.

This clone was seen a single time. The V gene is TRBV2, the J gene TRBJ1-1; possibly TRBD1 for D (6 bases). Germline-derived CDR1 and CDR2 are SNHLY and FYNNEI. The CDR3 extends over 14 amino acids. Trimming shortened V by 6 bases and J by 2 bases, and 13 bases separated the two germline ends. As DNA, the CDR3 is TGTGCCAGCAGGCTCAGGGGCCTAAACACTGAAGCTTTCTTT. This encodes CASRLRGLNTEAFF.